What follows are 29 T cell receptor beta chains derived from one specimen sequenced in a study of cytomegalovirus exposure and HLA in healthy donors. 60 Vbeta and 13 Jbeta primers were used in PCR. Method: immunoSEQ multiplex PCR; TCRdb's copy keeps in-frame clones and lacks some. The sample has 200,000 to 250,000 clones, about 89% seen once; the top ten hold around 1%. The sequenced sample was PBMCs. These receptors originate from a woman between 18 and 29 years old in good health and CMV-seronegative.

V is TRBV2 and J is TRBJ2-7; 9 nucleotides align to TRBD1. Germline V gene sequence: CDR1 SNHLY, CDR2 FYNNEI. This CDR3 spans 15 amino acids. Trimming at V came to 3 bases and at J to 3 bases, leaving 6 bases not matched to a gene. The CDR3 bases are TGTGCCAGCAGTGACCTAACAGGGGGCGGCTACGAGCAGTACTTC. This encodes CASSDLTGGGYEQYF.

V and J are TRBV19 and TRBJ1-1, with D possibly matching TRBD1 (5 bases). CDR3 length: 13 amino acids. V lost 6 bases and J 3 bases, leaving 11 bases between the germline ends. The germline V gene encodes CDR1 LNHDA and CDR2 SQIVND (reference sequence). The CDR3 nucleotides are TGTGCCAGTAGGATCGACAGATACACTGAAGCTTTCTTT. It codes for CASRIDRYTEAFF.

This chain uses TRBV7-9 with TRBJ2-1; 11 bases are a match to TRBD2. V gave up 5 bases and J gave up 0 bases; unmatched junction bases: 9. Looked up from germline, CDR1 is SEHNR and CDR2 is FQNEAQ (reference sequence). CDR3 size: 18 residues. The CDR3 DNA reads as TGTGCCAGCAGCCCCCTCGGGCTAGCGGGGGGCTCCTACAATGAGCAGTTCTTC. It translates to CASSPLGLAGGSYNEQFF.

The V call is TRBV5-1, the J call TRBJ1-1; the match to TRBD1 covers 8 bases. V lost 4 bases to trimming and J lost 1 base; unmatched junction nucleotides: 3. Germline-derived CDR1 and CDR2 are SGHRS and YFSETQ. The CDR3 totals 14 residues. This CDR3 reads CASSSDRGNTEAFF. CDR3 in DNA: TGCGCCAGCAGCAGTGACAGGGGGAACACTGAAGCTTTCTTT.

The chain is built from TRBV6-1 and TRBJ2-1, with TRBD2 identical over 7 bases. CDR1 and CDR2 from the germline V gene are MNHNS and SASEGT. After removal of 0 bases from V and 2 bases from J, the junction contained 1 base not matched to a gene. This CDR3 is built from 15 residues. CDR3 in amino acids: CASSEAGGTYNEQFF. The CDR3 coding sequence is TGTGCCAGCAGTGAAGCGGGGGGGACCTACAATGAGCAGTTCTTC.

The chain uses TRBV14 and TRBJ2-7, with TRBD1 as a possible D gene (5 bases). Germline assignment: CDR1 SGHDN and CDR2 FVKESK. The CDR3 totals 14 residues. The V and J ends lost 1 base and 2 bases respectively, with 9 bases between them. CDR3 sequence: CASSQGGAAYEQYF. As DNA, the CDR3 is TGTGCCAGCAGCCAAGGTGGGGCCGCCTACGAGCAGTACTTC.

This clone came up once. V is TRBV4-3 and J is TRBJ2-5, with D uncertain. In germline, CDR1 is LGHNA, CDR2 YSLEER. The V gene lost 1 base and the J gene lost 7 bases, with 10 bases spanning the gap. The CDR3 consists of 13 residues. The CDR3 DNA follows: TGCGCCAGCAGCCAAGGTAGTACCGGGACCCAGTACTTC. As protein: CASSQGSTGTQYF.

The chain combines TRBV5-4 with TRBJ2-2, with D perhaps matching TRBD1 (6 bases). V was clipped by 5 bases and J by 0 bases, with 11 bases between them. CDR3 length: 15 amino acids. Germline CDR1 is SGHNT and CDR2 is YYREEE (reference sequence). As DNA, the CDR3 is TGTGCCAGCAGACCCGGGACAACGAACACCGGGGAGCTGTTTTTT. It codes for CASRPGTTNTGELFF.

The chain recombines TRBV6-1 with TRBJ2-6, with 7 bases aligning to TRBD1. In germline, CDR1 is MNHNS, CDR2 SASEGT. J was trimmed by 2 bases and V by 8 bases; bases with no gene match: 3. CDR3 length: 14 amino acids. The CDR3 region has the DNA TGTGCCAGCCTCGACAGGGCTGGGGCCAACGTCCTGACTTTC. It specifies CASLDRAGANVLTF.

The gene calls are TRBV27 and TRBJ2-4; TRBD1 might be the D (6 bases). Germline V gives CDR1 MNHEY, CDR2 SMNVEV (reference sequence). The length of the CDR3 is 15 residues. With 4 bases removed from V and 8 bases from J, the gap between germline ends came to 18 bases. CDR3 in amino acids: CASSSQSQGVDIQYF. The CDR3 coding sequence is TGTGCCAGCAGTTCGCAATCACAGGGAGTGGACATTCAGTACTTC.

V gene TRBV7-9 combines with J gene TRBJ2-3; D gene unclear. Trimming removed 7 bases at V and 5 bases at J, with 13 bases between. This CDR3 region has 13 residues. Germline values: CDR1 SEHNR, CDR2 FQNEAQ (reference sequence). CDR3 sequence: CASKPRVEDTQYF. CDR3 nucleotides: TGTGCCAGCAAGCCCCGGGTGGAAGATACGCAGTATTTT. Variable domain in full (rest from reference TRBV7-9 and TRBJ2-3): DTGVSQNPRHKITKRGQNVTFRCDPISEHNRLYWYRQTLGQGPEFLTYFQNEAQLEKSRLLSDRFSAERPKGSFSTLEIQRTEQGDSAMYLCASKPRVEDTQYFGPGTRLTVL.

The chain joins TRBV19 to TRBJ2-2, with D possibly matching TRBD1 (5 bases). The V gene lost 0 bases and the J gene lost 6 bases, with 14 bases spanning the gap. Germline lookup yields CDR1 LNHDA and CDR2 SQIVND (reference sequence). The CDR3 extends over 16 amino acids. CDR3 protein: CASSIEAGWLAGELFF. For the CDR3, the DNA is TGTGCCAGTAGTATAGAGGCAGGGTGGCTGGCCGGGGAGCTGTTTTTT.

The rearrangement joins TRBV9 to TRBJ2-5, with 7 bases fitting TRBD2. The CDR3 totals 15 residues. J gave up 2 bases and V 0 bases, and 4 bases lay outside the gene matches. In germline, CDR1 is SGDLS, CDR2 YYNGEE. CDR3 sequence: CASSVGTSVQETQYF. The CDR3 DNA reads TGTGCCAGCAGCGTAGGTACTAGCGTACAAGAGACCCAGTACTTC.

The V and J genes are TRBV6-6 and TRBJ2-5; TRBD1 is a possible D gene (5 bases). Deletions cut 2 bases from V and 1 base from J, with 8 bases between. Germline-derived CDR1 and CDR2 are MNHNY and SVGAGI (reference sequence). The CDR3 length is 14 residues. The CDR3 reads CASSYVGAQETQYF. CDR3 in DNA: TGTGCCAGCAGTTACGTTGGGGCCCAAGAGACCCAGTACTTC.

The chain combines TRBV5-1 with TRBJ2-7; 10 bases fit TRBD2. This CDR3 has 15 amino acids. Germline CDR1 reads SGHRS; CDR2 reads YFSETQ. After removal of 0 bases from V and 5 bases from J, the junction contained 5 bases not matched to a gene. The CDR3 sequence: CASSLGAGGPDEQYF. The CDR3 coding sequence is TGCGCCAGCAGCTTGGGAGCGGGAGGGCCGGACGAGCAGTACTTC.

This clone showed up just once. V usage is TRBV7-2 and J usage is TRBJ1-4; weak D call: TRBD1 (6 bases). This CDR3 contains 14 residues. V shed 3 bases and J shed 5 bases, with 10 bases lying between them. Germline V lookup: CDR1 SGHTA, CDR2 FQGNSA. The CDR3 DNA reads TGTGCCAGCAGCTTCGGAAGGGGGAATGAAAAACTGTTTTTT. It specifies CASSFGRGNEKLFF.

Of note for this clone: The same CDR3 can be traced to other DNA sequences in this sample. In DNA, the CDR3 is TGTGCCAGCAGCTTTAGCGGCGAGCAGTACTTC. Protein: CASSFSGEQYF. The gene calls are TRBV13 and TRBJ2-7; maybe TRBD2 (6 bases). Trimming took off 3 bases at V and 6 bases at J, with 6 bases between the two ends. In germline, CDR1 is PRHDT, CDR2 FYEKMQ (reference sequence). CDR3 length: 11 residues.

This clone was seen a handful of times. The chain employs TRBV21-1 and TRBJ2-7; TRBD1, as called in the table, went unchecked against the DNA. TRBV21-1 is annotated as a pseudogene. The CDR3 covers 13 residues. The CDR3 is CASSRQRSYEQYF. The CDR3 DNA follows: TGTGCCAGCAGCAGACAGCGATCCTACGAGCAGTACTTC.

The genes are TRBV18 and TRBJ1-2, with a weak D call TRBD1 (5 bases). The V end lost 5 bases, the J end lost 0 bases, and 10 bases lay between the germline ends. The germline CDR1 and CDR2 sequences are KGHSH and LQKENI. There are 14 residues in the CDR3. The chain's CDR3 is CASSRGGTNYGYTF. The CDR3 coding sequence is TGTGCCAGCTCAAGGGGCGGGACTAACTATGGCTACACCTTC. Filled out from reference TRBV18 and TRBJ1-2, the complete variable domain reads NAGVMQNPRHLVRRRGQEARLRCSPMKGHSHVYWYRQLPEEGLKFMVYLQKENIIDESGMPKERFSAEFPKEGPSILRIQQVVRGDSAAYFCASSRGGTNYGYTFGSGTRLTVV.

The rearrangement uses TRBV5-4 and TRBJ1-1; no definite D call. CDR1 is SGHNT, CDR2 YYREEE, per germline (reference sequence). Between the trimmed V and J ends, which lost 2 bases and 5 bases, there was a span of 13 bases. The CDR3 contains 14 residues. Written as DNA, the CDR3 is TGTGCCAGCAGCTTAGATCTTTCGGGGACTGAAGCTTTCTTT. Protein: CASSLDLSGTEAFF.

V gene TRBV29-1 combines with J gene TRBJ2-1; 11 bases line up with TRBD2. After removal of 6 bases from V and 2 bases from J, the junction contained 3 bases not matched to a gene. Germline V CDR1 and CDR2: SQVTM, ANQGSEA. This CDR3 is 14 amino acids long. The CDR3 region has the DNA TGCAGCGTAGATAGCGGGAGGGCCTACAATGAGCAGTTCTTC. Its translation is CSVDSGRAYNEQFF.

As for this clone: Sequence at one end of the junction differs from germline and may be a read error. V usage is TRBV2 and J usage is TRBJ1-2, with D perhaps matching TRBD1 (6 bases). The germline V gene has CDR1 SNHLY and CDR2 FYNNEI. The CDR3 loop spans 12 amino acids. CDR3 nucleotides: TGTGCCAGCAGAGAGACAGGTCTCAGGTTGGGCTTC. This gives the protein CASRETGLRLGF.

V is TRBV9 and J is TRBJ2-1; 7 bases are shared with TRBD1. This CDR3 spans 15 amino acids. Germline V gene lookup returns CDR1 SGDLS and CDR2 YYNGEE. The junction had 3 bases not matched to a gene; V was cut back by 3 bases and J by 0 bases. Here the CDR3 reads CASSAGQSSYNEQFF. The CDR3 bases are TGTGCCAGCAGCGCGGGACAGAGCTCCTACAATGAGCAGTTCTTC. Full variable domain (remainder filled in from reference TRBV9 and TRBJ2-1): DSGVTQTPKHLITATGQRVTLRCSPRSGDLSVYWYQQSLDQGLQFLIQYYNGEERAKGNILERFSAQQFPDLHSELNLSSLELGDSALYFCASSAGQSSYNEQFFGPGTRLTVL.

Here the CDR3 reads CASSLTQGPEQYF. DNA for the CDR3: TGTGCCAGCAGCTTAACACAGGGGCCCGAGCAGTACTTC. The V gene is TRBV7-9, the J gene TRBJ2-7; 7 positions match TRBD1. CDR3 length: 13 residues. Germline V gene lookup returns CDR1 SEHNR and CDR2 FQNEAQ (reference sequence). V lost 2 bases to trimming and J lost 6 bases; unmatched junction nucleotides: 4.

This chain connects TRBV7-2 to TRBJ1-2; D remains unclear. Germline CDR1 and CDR2: SGHTA and FQGNSA. This CDR3 is built from 13 residues. V lost 1 base and J 4 bases, leaving 7 bases between the germline ends. In nucleotides, the CDR3 is TGTGCCAGCAGCTTAGGAGGGCTCTATGGCTACACCTTC. This gives the protein CASSLGGLYGYTF.

The chain joins TRBV19 to TRBJ2-7, with D uncertain. This CDR3 is 10 amino acids long. CDR1 is LNHDA and CDR2 is SQIVND in the germline V gene (reference sequence). V dropped 7 bases and J dropped 3 bases, with 4 bases sitting between them. CDR3 sequence (DNA): TGTGCCAGTACCTACTACGAGCAGTACTTC. This gives the protein CASTYYEQYF.

The chain links TRBV5-6 to TRBJ2-5, with TRBD2 as a possible D gene (6 bases). The germline V gene encodes CDR1 SGHDT and CDR2 YYEEEE. This CDR3 has 17 amino acids. The ends were cut back, 4 bases at V and 4 bases at J, with 23 bases in the middle. CDR3 bases: TGTGCCAGCAGCCGGATCGGGACGGGGGTGATGATAGAGACCCAGTACTTC. Translated: CASSRIGTGVMIETQYF.

This clone appeared a single time. The V call is TRBV15, the J call TRBJ1-5, with unresolved D. CDR3 length: 13 residues. Trimming cost V 6 bases and J 2 bases, with 8 bases left between them. CDR1 is LNHNV and CDR2 is YYDKDF in the germline V gene (reference sequence). CDR3 in DNA: TGTGCCACCAGTACACTAGGCAATCAGCCCCAGCATTTT. Protein sequence: CATSTLGNQPQHF.

The gene calls are TRBV2 and TRBJ2-5; 8 nucleotides agree with TRBD1. After removal of 7 bases from V and 5 bases from J, the junction contained 9 bases not matched to a gene. CDR3 size: 14 residues. CDR1 is SNHLY, CDR2 FYNNEI, per germline. The chain's CDR3 is CASTGQGVVETQYF. In DNA, the CDR3 is TGTGCCAGCACCGGACAGGGTGTGGTGGAGACCCAGTACTTC.